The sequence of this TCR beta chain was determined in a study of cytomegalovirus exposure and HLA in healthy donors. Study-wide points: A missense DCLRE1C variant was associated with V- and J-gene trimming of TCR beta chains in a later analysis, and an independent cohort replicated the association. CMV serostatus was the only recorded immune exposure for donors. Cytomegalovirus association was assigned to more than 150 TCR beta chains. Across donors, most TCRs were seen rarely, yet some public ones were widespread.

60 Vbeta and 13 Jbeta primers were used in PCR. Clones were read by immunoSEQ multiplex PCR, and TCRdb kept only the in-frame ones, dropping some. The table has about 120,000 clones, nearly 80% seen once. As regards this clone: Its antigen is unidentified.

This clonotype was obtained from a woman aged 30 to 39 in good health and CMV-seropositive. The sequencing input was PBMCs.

For the CDR3, the DNA is TGTGCCAGCAGCAGTACCGGGACTATGGGACGTAATCGACAGTACTTC. Translation gives CASSSTGTMGRNRQYF. This chain uses TRBV9 with TRBJ2-7; TRBD2 agrees at 7 bases. The V gene's germline CDR1 is SGDLS and CDR2 YYNGEE. CDR3 length: 16 amino acids. The ends lost 4 bases at V and 10 bases at J; junction bases unmatched: 20.